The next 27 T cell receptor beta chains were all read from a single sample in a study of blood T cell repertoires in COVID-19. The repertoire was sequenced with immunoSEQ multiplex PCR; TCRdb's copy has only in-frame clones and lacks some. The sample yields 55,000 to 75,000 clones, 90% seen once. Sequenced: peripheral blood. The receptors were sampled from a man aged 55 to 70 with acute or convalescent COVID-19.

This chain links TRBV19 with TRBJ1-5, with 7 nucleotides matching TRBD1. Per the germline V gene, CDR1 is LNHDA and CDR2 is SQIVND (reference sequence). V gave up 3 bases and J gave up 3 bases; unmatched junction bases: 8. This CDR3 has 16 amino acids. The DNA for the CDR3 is TGTGCCAGTAGTATGGGACAGCCTCCCTTCAATCAGCCCCAGCATTTT. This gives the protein CASSMGQPPFNQPQHF.

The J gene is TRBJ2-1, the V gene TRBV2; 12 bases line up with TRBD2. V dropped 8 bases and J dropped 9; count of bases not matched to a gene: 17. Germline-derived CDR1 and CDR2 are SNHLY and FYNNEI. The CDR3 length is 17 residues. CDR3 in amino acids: CASPRDERLAGVPEQFF. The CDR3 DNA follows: TGTGCCAGCCCGAGGGACGAAAGACTAGCGGGGGTACCTGAGCAGTTCTTC.

This CDR3 reads CASYSSYNSPLHF. CDR3 nucleotide sequence: TGTGCCAGTTACAGCTCCTATAATTCACCCCTCCACTTT. This sequence joins TRBV28 and TRBJ1-6; D uncertain. The CDR3 extends over 13 amino acids. Germline V gene sequence: CDR1 MDHEN, CDR2 SYDVKM. V lost 9 bases and J 0 bases, leaving 6 bases between the germline ends.

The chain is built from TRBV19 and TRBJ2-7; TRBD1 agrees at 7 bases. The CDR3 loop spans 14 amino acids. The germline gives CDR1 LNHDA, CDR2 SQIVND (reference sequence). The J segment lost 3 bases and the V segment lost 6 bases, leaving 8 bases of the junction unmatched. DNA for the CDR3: TGTGCCAGTAGCCACGCGACAGGGTACTACGAGCAGTACTTC. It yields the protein CASSHATGYYEQYF. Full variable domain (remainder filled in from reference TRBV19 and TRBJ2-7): DGGITQSPKYLFRKEGQNVTLSCEQNLNHDAMYWYRQDPGQGLRLIYYSQIVNDFQKGDIAEGYSVSREKKESFPLTVTSAQKNPTAFYLCASSHATGYYEQYFGPGTRLTVT.

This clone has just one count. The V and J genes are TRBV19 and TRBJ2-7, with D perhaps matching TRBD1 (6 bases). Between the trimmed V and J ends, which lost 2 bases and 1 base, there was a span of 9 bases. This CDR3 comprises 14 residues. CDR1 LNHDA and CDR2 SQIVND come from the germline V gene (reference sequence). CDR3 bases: TGTGCCAGTAGTATAAACAGGGCGTCCTACGAGCAGTACTTC. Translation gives CASSINRASYEQYF.

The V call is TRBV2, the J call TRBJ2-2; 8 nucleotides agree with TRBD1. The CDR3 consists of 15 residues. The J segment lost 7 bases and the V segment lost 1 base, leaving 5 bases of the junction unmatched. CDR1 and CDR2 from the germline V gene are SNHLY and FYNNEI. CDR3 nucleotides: TGTGCCAGCAGTGAAGTTCAGGGGGCGCGCGGGGAGCTGTTTTTT. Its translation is CASSEVQGARGELFF.

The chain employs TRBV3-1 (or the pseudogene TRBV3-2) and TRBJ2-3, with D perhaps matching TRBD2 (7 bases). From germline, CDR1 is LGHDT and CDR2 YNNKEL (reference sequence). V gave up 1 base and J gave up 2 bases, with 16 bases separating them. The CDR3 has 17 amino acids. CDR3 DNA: TGTGCCAGCAGCCAAGGGGGGGCTAGCGGATTCACAGATACGCAGTATTTT. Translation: CASSQGGASGFTDTQYF.

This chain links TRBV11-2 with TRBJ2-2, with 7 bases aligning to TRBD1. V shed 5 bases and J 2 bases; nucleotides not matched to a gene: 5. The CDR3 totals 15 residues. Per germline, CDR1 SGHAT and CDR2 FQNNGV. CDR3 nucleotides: TGTGCCAGCAGCCCTCGACAGGGTAACACCGGGGAGCTGTTTTTT. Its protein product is CASSPRQGNTGELFF. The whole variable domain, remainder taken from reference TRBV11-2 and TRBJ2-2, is EAGVAQSPRYKIIEKRQSVAFWCNPISGHATLYWYQQILGQGPKLLIQFQNNGVVDDSQLPKDRFSAERLKGVDSTLKIQPAKLEDSAVYLCASSPRQGNTGELFFGEGSRLTVL.

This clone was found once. The CDR3 here is CAWRGAKYEQYF. The CDR3 nucleotides are TGTGCCTGGAGGGGGGCTAAGTACGAGCAGTACTTC. The chain couples TRBV30 to TRBJ2-7; tentative D call: TRBD1 (6 bases). Germline V gene data show CDR1 as GTSNPN and CDR2 as SVGIG (reference sequence). The CDR3 covers 12 residues. Trimming left V 3 bases short and J 4 bases short, with 10 bases between.

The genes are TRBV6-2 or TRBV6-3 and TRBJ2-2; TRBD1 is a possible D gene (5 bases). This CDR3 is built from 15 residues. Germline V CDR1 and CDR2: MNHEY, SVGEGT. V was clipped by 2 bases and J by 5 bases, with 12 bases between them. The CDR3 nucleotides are TGTGCCAGCAGTTACGGGCAGGGAAGGACCGGGGAGCTGTTTTTT. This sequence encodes CASSYGQGRTGELFF.

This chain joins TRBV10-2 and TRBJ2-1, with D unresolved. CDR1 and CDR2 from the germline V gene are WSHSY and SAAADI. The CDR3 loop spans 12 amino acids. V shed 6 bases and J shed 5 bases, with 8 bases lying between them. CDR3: CASRLSDNEQFF. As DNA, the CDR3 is TGCGCCAGCAGGCTTAGTGACAATGAGCAGTTCTTC.

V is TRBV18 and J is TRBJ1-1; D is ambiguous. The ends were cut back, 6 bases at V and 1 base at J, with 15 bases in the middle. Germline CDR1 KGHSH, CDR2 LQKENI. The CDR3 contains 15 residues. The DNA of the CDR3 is TGTGCCAGCTCGGGCAGGTTTTCGACGAACACTGAAGCTTTCTTT. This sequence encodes CASSGRFSTNTEAFF.

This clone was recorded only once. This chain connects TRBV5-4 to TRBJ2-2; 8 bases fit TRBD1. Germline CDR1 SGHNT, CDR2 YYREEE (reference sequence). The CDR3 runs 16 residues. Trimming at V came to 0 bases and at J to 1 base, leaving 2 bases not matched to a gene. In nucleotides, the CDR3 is TGTGCCAGCAGCTTGGCCGGGACAGGGAACACCGGGGAGCTGTTTTTT. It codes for CASSLAGTGNTGELFF.

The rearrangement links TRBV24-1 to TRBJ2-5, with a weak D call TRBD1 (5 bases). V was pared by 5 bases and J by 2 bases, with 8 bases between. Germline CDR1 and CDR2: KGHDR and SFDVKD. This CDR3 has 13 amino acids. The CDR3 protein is CATSGPGQETQYF. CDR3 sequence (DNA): TGTGCCACCAGTGGCCCAGGGCAAGAGACCCAGTACTTC.

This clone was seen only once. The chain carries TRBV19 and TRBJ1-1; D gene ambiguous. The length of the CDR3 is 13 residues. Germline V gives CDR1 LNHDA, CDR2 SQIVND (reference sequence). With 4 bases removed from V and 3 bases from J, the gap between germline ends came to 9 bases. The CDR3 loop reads CASSKYSYTEAFF. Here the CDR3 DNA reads TGTGCCAGTAGTAAGTACTCCTACACTGAAGCTTTCTTT. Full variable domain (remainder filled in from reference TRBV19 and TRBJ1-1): DGGITQSPKYLFRKEGQNVTLSCEQNLNHDAMYWYRQDPGQGLRLIYYSQIVNDFQKGDIAEGYSVSREKKESFPLTVTSAQKNPTAFYLCASSKYSYTEAFFGQGTRLTVV.

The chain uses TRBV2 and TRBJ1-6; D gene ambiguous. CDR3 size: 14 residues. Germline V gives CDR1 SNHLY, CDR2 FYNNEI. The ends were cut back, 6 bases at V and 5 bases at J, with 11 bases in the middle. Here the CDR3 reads CASRGEGDNSPLHF. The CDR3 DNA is TGTGCCAGCAGGGGCGAAGGTGATAATTCACCCCTCCACTTT. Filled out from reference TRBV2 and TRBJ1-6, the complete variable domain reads EPEVTQTPSHQVTQMGQEVILRCVPISNHLYFYWYRQILGQKVEFLVSFYNNEISEKSEIFDDQFSVERPDGSNFTLKIRSTKLEDSAMYFCASRGEGDNSPLHFGNGTRLTVT.

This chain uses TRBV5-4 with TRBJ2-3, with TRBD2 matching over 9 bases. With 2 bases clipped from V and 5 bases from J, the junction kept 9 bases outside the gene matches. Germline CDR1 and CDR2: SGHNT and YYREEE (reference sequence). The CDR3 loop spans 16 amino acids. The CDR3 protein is CASSFLAGTSVDTQYF. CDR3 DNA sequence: TGTGCCAGCAGCTTTCTAGCGGGAACATCCGTAGATACGCAGTATTTT.

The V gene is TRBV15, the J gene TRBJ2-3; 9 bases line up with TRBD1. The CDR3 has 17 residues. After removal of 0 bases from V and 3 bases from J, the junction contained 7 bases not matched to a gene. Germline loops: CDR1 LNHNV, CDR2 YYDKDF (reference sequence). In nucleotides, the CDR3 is TGTGCCACCAGCAGAGATAGGGGACAGGGAATTACAGATACGCAGTATTTT. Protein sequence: CATSRDRGQGITDTQYF. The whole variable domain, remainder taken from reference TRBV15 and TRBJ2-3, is DAMVIQNPRYQVTQFGKPVTLSCSQTLNHNVMYWYQQKSSQAPKLLFHYYDKDFNNEADTPDNFQSRRPNTSFCFLDIRSPGLGDTAMYLCATSRDRGQGITDTQYFGPGTRLTVL.

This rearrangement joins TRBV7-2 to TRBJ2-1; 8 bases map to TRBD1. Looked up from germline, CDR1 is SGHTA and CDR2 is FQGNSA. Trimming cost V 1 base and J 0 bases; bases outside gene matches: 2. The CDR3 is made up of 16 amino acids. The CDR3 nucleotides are TGTGCCAGCAGCTTAGTGGGGACAGGCTCCTACAATGAGCAGTTCTTC. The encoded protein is CASSLVGTGSYNEQFF.

Here the CDR3 DNA reads TGTGCCAGCAGCATAGACGGGACAGCACTAACGAGCTACACCTTC. This codes for CASSIDGTALTSYTF. The genes are TRBV7-3 and TRBJ1-2; 7 nucleotides align to TRBD1. This CDR3 region has 15 residues. V was clipped by 5 bases and J by 9 bases; unmatched bases: 15. Looked up from germline, CDR1 is SGHTA and CDR2 is FQGTGA.

The CDR3 DNA reads as TGTGCCAGCTCATGGGACAGGGAGTCCAGGGAGCTGTTTTTT. It specifies CASSWDRESRELFF. The chain uses TRBV18 and TRBJ2-2; 9 nucleotides align to TRBD1. The CDR3 covers 14 residues. Germline-derived CDR1 and CDR2 are KGHSH and LQKENI. Trimming cost V 5 bases and J 9 bases; bases outside gene matches: 7.

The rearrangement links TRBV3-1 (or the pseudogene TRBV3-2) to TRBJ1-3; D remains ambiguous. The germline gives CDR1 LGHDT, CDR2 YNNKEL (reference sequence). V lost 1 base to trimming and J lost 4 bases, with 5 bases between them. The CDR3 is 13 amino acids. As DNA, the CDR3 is TGTGCCAGCAGCCAAGGCAGGGGAAACACCATATATTTT. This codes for CASSQGRGNTIYF.

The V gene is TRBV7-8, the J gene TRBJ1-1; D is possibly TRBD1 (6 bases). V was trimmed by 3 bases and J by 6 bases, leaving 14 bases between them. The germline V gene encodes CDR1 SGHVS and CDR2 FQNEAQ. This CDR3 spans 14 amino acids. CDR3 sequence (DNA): TGTGCCAGCAGCTTTAATGTGGGGGCGGCTGAAGCTTTCTTT. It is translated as CASSFNVGAAEAFF.

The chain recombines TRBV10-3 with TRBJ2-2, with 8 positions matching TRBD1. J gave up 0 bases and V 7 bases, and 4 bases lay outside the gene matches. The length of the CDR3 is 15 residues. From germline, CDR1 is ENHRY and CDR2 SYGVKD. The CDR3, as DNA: TGTGCCATCAAGACGACAGGGGCGAACACCGGGGAGCTGTTTTTT. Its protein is CAIKTTGANTGELFF.

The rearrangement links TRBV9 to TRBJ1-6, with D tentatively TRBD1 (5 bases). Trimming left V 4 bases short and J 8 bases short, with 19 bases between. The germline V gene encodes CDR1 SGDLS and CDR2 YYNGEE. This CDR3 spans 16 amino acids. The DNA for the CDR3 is TGTGCCAGCAGCCCACTGGGGCAAAGCGCGGATTCACCCCTCCACTTT. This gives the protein CASSPLGQSADSPLHF.

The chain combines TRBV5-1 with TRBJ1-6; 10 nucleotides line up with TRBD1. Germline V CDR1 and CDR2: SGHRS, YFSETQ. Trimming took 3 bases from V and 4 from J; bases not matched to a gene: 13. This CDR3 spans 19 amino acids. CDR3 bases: TGCGCCAGCAGCTCGCCGGGACAGGGGTCGATGAGTTATAATTCACCCCTCCACTTT. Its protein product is CASSSPGQGSMSYNSPLHF. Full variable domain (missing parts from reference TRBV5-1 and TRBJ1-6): KAGVTQTPRYLIKTRGQQVTLSCSPISGHRSVSWYQQTPGQGLQFLFEYFSETQRNKGNFPGRFSGRQFSNSRSEMNVSTLELGDSALYLCASSSPGQGSMSYNSPLHFGNGTRLTVT.

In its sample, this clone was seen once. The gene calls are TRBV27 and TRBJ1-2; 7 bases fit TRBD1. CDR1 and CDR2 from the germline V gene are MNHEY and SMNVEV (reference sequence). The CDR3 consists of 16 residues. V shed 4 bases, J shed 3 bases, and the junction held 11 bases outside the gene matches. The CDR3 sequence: CASSSLGQTGHYGYTF. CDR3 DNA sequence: TGTGCCAGCAGTTCCCTCGGACAGACAGGGCACTATGGCTACACCTTC.